The 8 T cell receptor beta chains below come from one sample, sequenced in a study of T cell responses to AZD1222 COVID-19 vaccine. This table comes from immunoSEQ multiplex PCR, and its TCRdb copy is limited to in-frame clones, with some not included. The table includes some 80,000 clones, 90% to 95% detected once. The input for sequencing was peripheral blood, taken on day 0 of AZD1222 vaccination. The receptors here all came from an adult in good health.

V and J are TRBV2 and TRBJ1-6; D not resolved. The CDR3 extends over 13 amino acids. Germline CDR1 reads SNHLY; CDR2 reads FYNNEI. The V end lost 4 bases, the J end lost 10 bases, and 11 bases lay between the germline ends. The CDR3 sequence is CASSVDPWSPLHF. CDR3 DNA: TGTGCCAGCAGTGTAGACCCCTGGTCACCCCTCCACTTT.

This rearrangement joins TRBV4-2 to TRBJ1-2; 8 positions match TRBD1. After removal of 3 bases from V and 4 bases from J, the junction contained 4 bases not matched to a gene. This CDR3 has 14 residues. CDR1 is LGHNA, CDR2 YNFKEQ, per germline. CDR3 region: CASSQDRAGYGYTF. CDR3 bases: TGTGCCAGCAGCCAGGACAGGGCGGGCTATGGCTACACCTTC.

The rearrangement joins TRBV9 to TRBJ1-5; the match to TRBD1 covers 7 bases. There are 14 residues in the CDR3. Looked up from germline, CDR1 is SGDLS and CDR2 is YYNGEE. J gave up 4 bases and V 3 bases, and 4 bases lay outside the gene matches. In nucleotides, the CDR3 is TGTGCCAGCAGCGAGACAGGGAGAAATCAGCCCCAGCATTTT. It yields the protein CASSETGRNQPQHF.

Here the CDR3 DNA reads TGTGCCAGCAGTTTGGTCCCGAACGAGCAGTACTTC. Translated: CASSLVPNEQYF. The rearrangement uses TRBV28 and TRBJ2-7; no clear D. The CDR3 length is 12 residues. V shed 3 bases and J shed 5 bases, with 8 bases lying between them. CDR1 MDHEN and CDR2 SYDVKM come from the germline V gene.

This chain links TRBV15 with TRBJ2-2, with D possibly TRBD2 on 6 matching bases. V dropped 0 bases and J dropped 5 bases, with 10 bases sitting between them. This CDR3 contains 15 residues. The germline V gene encodes CDR1 LNHNV and CDR2 YYDKDF (reference sequence). This chain's CDR3 is CATSRDFGGTGELFF. CDR3 coding DNA: TGTGCCACCAGCAGAGATTTCGGGGGAACCGGGGAGCTGTTTTTT.

The chain joins TRBV18 to TRBJ1-5, with 8 bases lining up with TRBD1. Trimming took 2 bases from V and 4 from J; bases not matched to a gene: 4. The CDR3 has 15 residues. Germline loops: CDR1 KGHSH, CDR2 LQKENI. The CDR3 DNA follows: TGTGCCAGCTCACCATCGACAGGGGATAATCAGCCCCAGCATTTT. It translates to CASSPSTGDNQPQHF.

The chain carries TRBV28 and TRBJ2-1; 11 bases line up with TRBD2. The CDR3 is 15 amino acids. V shed 3 bases, J shed 6 bases, and the junction held 4 bases outside the gene matches. Germline V gene lookup returns CDR1 MDHEN and CDR2 SYDVKM. The CDR3 DNA is TGTGCCAGCAGTTTCCTTCTAGCGGGGGGCAATGAGCAGTTCTTC. Amino acids: CASSFLLAGGNEQFF.

The gene calls are TRBV5-1 and TRBJ2-7; TRBD1 matches at 8 bases. This CDR3 is 15 amino acids long. J was trimmed by 4 bases and V by 0 bases; bases with no gene match: 6. Per germline, CDR1 SGHRS and CDR2 YFSETQ. The CDR3: CASSLAQGAWYEQYF. In DNA, the CDR3 is TGCGCCAGCAGCTTGGCCCAGGGGGCATGGTACGAGCAGTACTTC.